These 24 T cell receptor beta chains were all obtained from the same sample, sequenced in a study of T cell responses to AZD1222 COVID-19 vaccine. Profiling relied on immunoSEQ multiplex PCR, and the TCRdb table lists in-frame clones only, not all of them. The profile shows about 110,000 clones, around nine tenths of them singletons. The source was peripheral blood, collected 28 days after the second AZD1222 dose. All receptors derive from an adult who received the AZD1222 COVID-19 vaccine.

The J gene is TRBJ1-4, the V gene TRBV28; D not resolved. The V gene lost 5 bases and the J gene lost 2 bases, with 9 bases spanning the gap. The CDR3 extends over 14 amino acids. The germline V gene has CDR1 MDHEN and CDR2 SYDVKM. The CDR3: CASSLQKTNEKLFF. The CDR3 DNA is TGTGCCAGCAGTCTCCAGAAGACTAATGAAAAACTGTTTTTT.

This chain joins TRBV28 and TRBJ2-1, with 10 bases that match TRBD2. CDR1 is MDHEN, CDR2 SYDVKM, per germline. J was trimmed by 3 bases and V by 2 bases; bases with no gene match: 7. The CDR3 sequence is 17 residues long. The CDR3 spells CASSLLLAGELYNEQFF. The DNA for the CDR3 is TGTGCCAGCAGTTTACTGCTAGCGGGGGAACTCTACAATGAGCAGTTCTTC.

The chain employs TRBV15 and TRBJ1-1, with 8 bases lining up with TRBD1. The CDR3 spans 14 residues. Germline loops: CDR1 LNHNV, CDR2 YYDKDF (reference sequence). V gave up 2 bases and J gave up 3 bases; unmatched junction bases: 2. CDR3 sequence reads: CATSRQGADTEAFF. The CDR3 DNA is TGTGCCACCAGCAGACAGGGGGCCGACACTGAAGCTTTCTTT.

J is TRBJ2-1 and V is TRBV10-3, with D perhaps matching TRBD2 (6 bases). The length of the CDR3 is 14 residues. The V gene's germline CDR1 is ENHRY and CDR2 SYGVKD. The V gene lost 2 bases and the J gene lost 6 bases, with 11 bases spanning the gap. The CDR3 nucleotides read TGTGCCATCAGTGAGCGGGATAGCGGCAATGAGCAGTTCTTC. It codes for CAISERDSGNEQFF.

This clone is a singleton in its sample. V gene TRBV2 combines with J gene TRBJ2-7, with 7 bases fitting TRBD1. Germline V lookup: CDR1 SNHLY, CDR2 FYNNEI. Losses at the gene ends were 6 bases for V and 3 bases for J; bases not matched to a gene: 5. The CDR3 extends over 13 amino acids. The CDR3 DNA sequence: TGTGCCAGCAGAGACACAGGGGTCTACGAGCAGTACTTC. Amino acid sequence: CASRDTGVYEQYF. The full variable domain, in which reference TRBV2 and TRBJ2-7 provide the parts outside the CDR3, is EPEVTQTPSHQVTQMGQEVILRCVPISNHLYFYWYRQILGQKVEFLVSFYNNEISEKSEIFDDQFSVERPDGSNFTLKIRSTKLEDSAMYFCASRDTGVYEQYFGPGTRLTVT.

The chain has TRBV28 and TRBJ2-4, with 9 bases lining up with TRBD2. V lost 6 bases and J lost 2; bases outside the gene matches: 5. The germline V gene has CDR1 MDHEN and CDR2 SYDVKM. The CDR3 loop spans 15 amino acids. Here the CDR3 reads CASRTLAGTKNIQYF. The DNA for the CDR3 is TGTGCCAGCAGGACCCTAGCGGGGACCAAAAACATTCAGTACTTC.

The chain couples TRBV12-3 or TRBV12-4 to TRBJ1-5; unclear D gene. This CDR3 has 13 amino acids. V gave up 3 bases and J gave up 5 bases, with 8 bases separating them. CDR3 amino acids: CASSFSSYQPQHF. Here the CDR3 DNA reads TGTGCCAGCAGTTTTTCAAGTTATCAGCCCCAGCATTTT.

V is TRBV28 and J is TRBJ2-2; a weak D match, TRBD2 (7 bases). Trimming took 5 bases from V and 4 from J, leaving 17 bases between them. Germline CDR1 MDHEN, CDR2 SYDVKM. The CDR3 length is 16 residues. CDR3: CASSAPGGMSTGELFF. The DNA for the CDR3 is TGTGCCAGCAGTGCCCCGGGGGGCATGAGCACCGGGGAGCTGTTTTTT. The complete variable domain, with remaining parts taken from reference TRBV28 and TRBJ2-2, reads DVKVTQSSRYLVKRTGEKVFLECVQDMDHENMFWYRQDPGLGLRLIYFSYDVKMKEKGDIPEGYSVSREKKERFSLILESASTNQTSMYLCASSAPGGMSTGELFFGEGSRLTVL.

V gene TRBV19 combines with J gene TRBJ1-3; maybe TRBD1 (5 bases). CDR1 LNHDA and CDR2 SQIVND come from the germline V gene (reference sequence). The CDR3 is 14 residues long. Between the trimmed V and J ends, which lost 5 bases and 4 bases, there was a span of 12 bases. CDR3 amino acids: CASSRKGIGNTIYF. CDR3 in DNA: TGTGCCAGTAGTCGAAAGGGGATAGGAAACACCATATATTTT.

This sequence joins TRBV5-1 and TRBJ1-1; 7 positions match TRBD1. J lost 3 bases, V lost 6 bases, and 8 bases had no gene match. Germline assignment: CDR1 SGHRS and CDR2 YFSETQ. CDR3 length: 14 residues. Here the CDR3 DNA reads TGCGCCAGCACCAGACAGGGAAGTGACACTGAAGCTTTCTTT. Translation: CASTRQGSDTEAFF.

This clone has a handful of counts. The CDR3 region has the DNA TGTGCCAGCAGTGCACCTCCCGGGGTGATGGGCACTGAAGCTTTCTTT. Amino acid sequence: CASSAPPGVMGTEAFF. This sequence joins TRBV6-1 and TRBJ1-1, with D uncertain. V lost 4 bases, J lost 4 bases, and 19 bases lay in between. Germline V CDR1 and CDR2: MNHNS, SASEGT. This CDR3 is built from 16 residues.

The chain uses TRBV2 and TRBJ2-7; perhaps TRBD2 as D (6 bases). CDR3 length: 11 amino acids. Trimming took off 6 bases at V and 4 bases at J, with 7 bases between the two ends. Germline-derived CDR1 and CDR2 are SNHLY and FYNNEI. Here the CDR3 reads CASRGGYEQYF. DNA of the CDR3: TGTGCCAGCAGGGGGGGTTACGAGCAGTACTTC.

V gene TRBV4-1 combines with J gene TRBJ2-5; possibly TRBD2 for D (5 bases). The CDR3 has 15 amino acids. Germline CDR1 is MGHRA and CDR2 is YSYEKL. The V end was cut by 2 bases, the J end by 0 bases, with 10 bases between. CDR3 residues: CASSQTTGYQETQYF. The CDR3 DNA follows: TGCGCCAGCAGCCAAACAACGGGGTACCAAGAGACCCAGTACTTC.

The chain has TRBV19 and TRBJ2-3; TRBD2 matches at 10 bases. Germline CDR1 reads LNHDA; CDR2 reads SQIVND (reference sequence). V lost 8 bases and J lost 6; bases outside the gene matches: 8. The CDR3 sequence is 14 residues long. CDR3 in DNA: TGTGCCAGTGGTTCACTAGCGGGGTTGGATACGCAGTATTTT. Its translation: CASGSLAGLDTQYF.

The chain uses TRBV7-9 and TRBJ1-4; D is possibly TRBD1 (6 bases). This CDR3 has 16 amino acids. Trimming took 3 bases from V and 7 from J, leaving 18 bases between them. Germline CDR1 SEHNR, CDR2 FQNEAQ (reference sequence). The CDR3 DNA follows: TGTGCCAGCAGCTTGGCATACAGGGAAGTAGGTGAAAAACTGTTTTTT. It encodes CASSLAYREVGEKLFF.

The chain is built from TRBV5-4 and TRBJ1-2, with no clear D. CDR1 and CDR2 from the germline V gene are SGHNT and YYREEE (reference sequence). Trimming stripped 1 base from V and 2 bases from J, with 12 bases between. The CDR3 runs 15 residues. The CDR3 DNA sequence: TGTGCCAGCAGCTTGCTTGGGTCCACAAACTATGGCTACACCTTC. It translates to CASSLLGSTNYGYTF.

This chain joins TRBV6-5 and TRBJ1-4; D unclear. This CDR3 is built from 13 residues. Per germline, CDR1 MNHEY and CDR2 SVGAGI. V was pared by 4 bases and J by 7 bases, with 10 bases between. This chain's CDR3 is CASSSGLTEKLFF. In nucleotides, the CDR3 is TGTGCCAGCAGTTCTGGCCTGACTGAAAAACTGTTTTTT.

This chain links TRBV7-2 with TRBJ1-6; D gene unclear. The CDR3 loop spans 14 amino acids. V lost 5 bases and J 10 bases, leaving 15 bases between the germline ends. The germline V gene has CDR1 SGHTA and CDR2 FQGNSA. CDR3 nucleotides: TGTGCCAGCAGCCAAGGAGGGTCTGGGTCACCCCTCCACTTT. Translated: CASSQGGSGSPLHF.

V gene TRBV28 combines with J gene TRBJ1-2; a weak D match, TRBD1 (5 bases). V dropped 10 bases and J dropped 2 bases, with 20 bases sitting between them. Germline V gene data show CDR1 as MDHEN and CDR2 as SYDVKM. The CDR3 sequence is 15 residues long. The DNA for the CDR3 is TGTGCCACCTCAGTCCCCCGGGGGATAAACTATGGCTACACCTTC. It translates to CATSVPRGINYGYTF.

CDR3 nucleotide sequence: TGCAGCGCCCGACTAGCGGGAGGGCCCAATGAGCAGTTCTTC. It translates to CSARLAGGPNEQFF. V is TRBV29-1 and J is TRBJ2-1; 14 nucleotides line up with TRBD2. With V trimmed by 7 bases and J by 6 bases, 5 bases remained unmatched. Germline CDR1 SQVTM, CDR2 ANQGSEA. The CDR3 loop spans 14 amino acids.

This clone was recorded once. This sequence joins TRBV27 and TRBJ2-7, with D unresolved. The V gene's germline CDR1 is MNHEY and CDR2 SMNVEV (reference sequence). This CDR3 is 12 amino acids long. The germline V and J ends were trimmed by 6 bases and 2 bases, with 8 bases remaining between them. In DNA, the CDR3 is TGTGCCAGCAGCCGTGGCCCCTACGAGCAGTACTTC. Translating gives CASSRGPYEQYF.

The CDR3 DNA follows: TGTGCCAGCAGCTTATGGGACAGGGGGAATGCGGGTGAAAAACTGTTTTTT. Protein sequence: CASSLWDRGNAGEKLFF. The V call is TRBV7-9, the J call TRBJ1-4; 11 positions agree with TRBD1. Germline assignment: CDR1 SEHNR and CDR2 FQNEAQ (reference sequence). V gave up 2 bases and J gave up 7 bases; unmatched junction bases: 9. The CDR3 length is 17 residues.

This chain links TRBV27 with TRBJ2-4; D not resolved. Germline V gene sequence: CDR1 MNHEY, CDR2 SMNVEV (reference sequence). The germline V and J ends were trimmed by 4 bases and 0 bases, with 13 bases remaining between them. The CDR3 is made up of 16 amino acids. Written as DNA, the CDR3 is TGTGCCAGCAGTTCTTCCTTCACCTTAGCCAAAAACATTCAGTACTTC. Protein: CASSSSFTLAKNIQYF.

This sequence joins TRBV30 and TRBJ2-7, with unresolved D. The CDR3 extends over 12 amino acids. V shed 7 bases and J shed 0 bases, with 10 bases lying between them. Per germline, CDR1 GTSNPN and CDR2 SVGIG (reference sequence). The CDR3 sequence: CASQESSYEQYF. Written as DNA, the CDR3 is TGTGCCTCGCAGGAGAGCTCCTACGAGCAGTACTTC.